Here is one T cell receptor beta chain with its context. Per the original methods: Nucleated cell number was recorded as an estimate derived from reference gene primer amplification. TCRdb's copy holds only in-frame clones and misses some; the assay was immunoSEQ multiplex PCR. That table supplies the V and J calls and clone size; D and trimming were determined from the DNA. The sample has just under 300,000 clones; about 88% are singletons. The data originate from a study of blood T cell repertoires in COVID-19. Whole-study context: There were acute and convalescent COVID-19 samples, and they came from the United States, Italy and Spain. The cDNA or gDNA used as material had been derived from T cells, B-cell-depleted T cells, or PBMCs.

The CDR3 extends over 15 amino acids. Between the trimmed V and J ends, which lost 2 bases and 6 bases, there was a span of 15 bases. Germline values: CDR1 SGHNT, CDR2 YYREEE (reference sequence). This receptor was obtained from a man between 65 and 79 years old with acute or convalescent COVID-19. The source material was peripheral blood. The gene calls are TRBV5-4 and TRBJ2-1; weak D call: TRBD2 (6 bases). CDR3 residues: CASSLYSGVINEQFF. The CDR3 region has the DNA TGTGCCAGCAGCTTATATAGCGGAGTGATCAATGAGCAGTTCTTC. Full variable domain (remainder filled in from reference TRBV5-4 and TRBJ2-1): ETGVTQSPTHLIKTRGQQVTLRCSSQSGHNTVSWYQQALGQGPQFIFQYYREEENGRGNFPPRFSGLQFPNYSSELNVNALELDDSALYLCASSLYSGVINEQFFGPGTRLTVL.